This T cell receptor beta chain is from a study of T cells in Graves' hyperthyroidism and ophthalmopathy. Ten or more counts support this clonotype. TCR beta CDR3 sequences were amplified from RNA transcripts. An initial round of RT-PCR targeting the TCR CDR3 relied on the HTBI primer set. TCRdb re-called the multiplex PCR reads with MiXCR, one entry per CDR3 protein. The table has 350,000 or so distinct CDR3 sequences, 20% to 25% seen once. V gave up 3 bases and J gave up 4 bases; unmatched junction bases: 9. The CDR3 is 15 residues long. The germline CDR1 and CDR2 sequences are SGDLS and YYNGEE. This clonotype originated in a woman aged 45-60 years with Graves' hyperthyroidism. Sequencing used blood. The V and J genes are TRBV9 and TRBJ2-5; the match to TRBD2 covers 7 bases. The DNA of the CDR3 is TGTGCCAGCAGCGGGCGGGGAGGGTTTCGAGAGACCCAGTACTTC. This translates into CASSGRGGFRETQYF.